Listed below are T cell receptor beta chains from one sample, sequenced in a study of CD8+ T cells in alopecia areata. TCRdb's table, derived via immunoSEQ multiplex PCR, lists solely in-frame clones and lacks some. The data contain some 200,000 clones, about 60% of them singletons. The sequences come from CD4+ T cells sorted from blood, collected at week 4, from a patient treated with tofacitinib. The receptors were gathered from a human donor with alopecia areata. Each CDR3 is given with its conserved first and last residue. The D gene is left open where the match is weak. A row's size may be missing; if present it is once, few, many or a size class.

j_call cdr3_length d_call clone_size v_call cdr3_aa cdr3_nt
TRBJ1-6 16 NA NA TRBV18 CASSPEITEYNSPLHF TGTGCCAGCTCGCCTGAAATAACAGAGTATAATTCACCCCTCCACTTT
TRBJ1-2 14 NA few TRBV5-6 CASSLVTSNYGYTF TGTGCCAGCAGCTTGGTGACCTCTAACTATGGCTACACCTTC
TRBJ2-7 16 NA NA TRBV6-5 CASSYSRQQSSYEQYF TGTGCCAGCAGTTACTCGAGACAGCAAAGCTCCTACGAGCAGTACTTC
TRBJ1-2 17 TRBD1 few TRBV19 CASSPPGQGTARTGYTF TGTGCCAGTAGTCCCCCCGGACAGGGGACGGCAAGGACTGGCTACACCTTC
TRBJ2-2 12 NA few TRBV29-1 CSVAINTGELFF TGCAGCGTTGCCATCAACACCGGGGAGCTGTTTTTT
TRBJ2-2 13 NA NA TRBV30 CAWSIGAQRELFF TGTGCCTGGAGTATAGGGGCCCAAAGGGAGCTGTTTTTT
TRBJ1-5 14 NA NA TRBV6-5 CASSRTWGNQPQHF TGTGCCAGCAGTCGTACGTGGGGGAATCAGCCCCAGCATTTT
TRBJ1-1 14 NA once TRBV30 CACRGPGANTEAFF TGTGCCTGTAGAGGACCGGGGGCCAACACTGAAGCTTTCTTT
TRBJ1-2 14 TRBD1 NA TRBV30 CAWSGNRGDYGYTF TGTGCCTGGAGTGGTAACAGGGGCGACTATGGCTACACCTTC
TRBJ2-2 12 NA few TRBV19 CASNGGAGELFF TGTGCCAGTAACGGCGGAGCCGGGGAGCTGTTTTTT
TRBJ1-1 13 TRBD1 NA TRBV7-2 CASTLDRDSEAFF TGTGCCAGCACCCTGGACCGGGACAGTGAAGCTTTCTTT
TRBJ2-1 12 NA NA TRBV18 CASSGAGAEEFF TGTGCCAGCTCAGGTGCCGGGGCGGAGGAGTTCTTC
TRBJ2-7 16 NA NA TRBV6-6 CASSGVKGQPAYEQYF TGTGCCAGCAGTGGGGTGAAAGGACAGCCCGCCTACGAGCAGTACTTC
TRBJ1-1 13 TRBD1 few TRBV28 CASRRKWTGYAFF TGTGCCAGCAGACGGAAATGGACAGGGTATGCTTTCTTT
TRBJ1-5 15 NA NA TRBV9 CASQPYRYSNQPQHF TGTGCCAGTCAGCCCTACCGTTATAGCAATCAGCCCCAGCATTTT
TRBJ1-6 14 TRBD1 NA TRBV5-1 CASQRGTENSPLHF TGCGCCAGCCAGCGGGGGACAGAGAATTCACCCCTCCACTTT
TRBJ2-5 13 TRBD1 NA TRBV5-6 CASSVDREETQYF TGTGCCAGCAGCGTCGACAGGGAAGAGACCCAGTACTTC
TRBJ2-3 15 NA few TRBV7-9 CASSLGTVATDTQYF TGTGCCAGCAGCTTAGGGACAGTGGCCACAGATACGCAGTATTTT